This T cell receptor (beta chain) appears in the sequencing data of a study of T cells in Graves' hyperthyroidism and ophthalmopathy. Study details: Upon initial diagnosis and before any treatment, peripheral blood was collected. Overall study results and limits: Prediction of ophthalmopathy progression came a median roughly 6.6 months pre-onset. Most thyroid clonotypes expanded above 0.001 appeared in blood too.

The CDR3 regions of TCR beta were amplified from RNA transcripts. HTBI primers were used for first-round RT-PCR of the TCR CDR3. A single record per CDR3 protein comes from TCRdb applying MiXCR to the multiplex PCR reads. This sample has a few hundred thousand distinct CDR3 sequences, with about a sixth found just once. The ends were cut back, 2 bases at V and 4 bases at J, with 14 bases in the middle. CDR1 and CDR2 from the germline V gene are MDHEN and SYDVKM. The CDR3 is made up of 15 amino acids. Those patients with uncontrolled infection, other autoimmune disease, pregnancy or lactation were excluded. This clonotype was detected ten times or more. Its antigen is undetermined.

The TCR sequence derives from a woman aged 30 to 39 with Graves' hyperthyroidism. This sequence joins TRBV28 and TRBJ1-2; D might be TRBD1 (5 bases). The specimen sequenced was blood. The CDR3 here is CASSLPSGRGYGYTF. CDR3 coding DNA: TGTGCCAGCAGTTTACCCTCTGGGAGGGGCTATGGCTACACCTTC.